These T cell receptor beta chains were read from a single sample in a study of neurological immune-mediated disorders. TCRdb used MiXCR to reprocess the 5' RACE reads, holding one entry per CDR3 protein. In the table there are some 61,000 distinct CDR3 sequences, 3.5% to 5% of which are singletons. The sample taken for sequencing was PBMCs. These receptors were collected from a man aged 25-45 years with multiple sclerosis. CDR3s include the opening cysteine and the closing phenylalanine or tryptophan. Fields, in order: CDR3 protein, CDR3 DNA, V gene, clone size, D gene, J gene. A D gene is named only where the DNA matches it firmly. Clone size is given as once, few, many, or a class for an expanded clone.

CDR3: CSAVPGFTEAFF
DNA: TGCAGTGCTGTCCCGGGTTTCACTGAAGCTTTCTTT
V: TRBV20-1
size: many
D: .
J: TRBJ1-1

CDR3: CSAKSPYRGDTGELFF
DNA: TGCAGTGCTAAATCACCTTACAGGGGGGACACCGGGGAGCTGTTTTTT
V: TRBV20-1
size: many
D: TRBD1
J: TRBJ2-2

CDR3: CSATERGFSTDTQYF
DNA: TGCAGTGCCACGGAGCGGGGGTTCAGCACAGATACGCAGTATTTT
V: TRBV20-1
size: many
D: TRBD2
J: TRBJ2-3

CDR3: CSALDRGDTEAFF
DNA: TGCAGTGCTTTAGACAGGGGGGACACTGAAGCTTTCTTT
V: TRBV20-1
size: few
D: TRBD1
J: TRBJ1-1

CDR3: CASSLLDSGHVYEQYF
DNA: TGTGCCAGCAGCTTGCTGGATTCGGGACACGTATACGAGCAGTACTTC
V: TRBV11-1
size: many
D: .
J: TRBJ2-7

CDR3: CSALGTSGGAYNEQFF
DNA: TGCAGTGCCCTCGGGACTAGCGGGGGGGCTTACAATGAGCAGTTCTTC
V: TRBV20-1
size: many
D: TRBD2
J: TRBJ2-1

CDR3: CSASGTGTGGYTF
DNA: TGCAGTGCATCCGGGACAGGGACGGGTGGCTACACCTTC
V: TRBV20-1
size: many
D: TRBD1
J: TRBJ1-2

CDR3: CASLQRTADYEQYF
DNA: TGCGCCAGCCTTCAAAGGACGGCGGACTACGAGCAGTACTTC
V: TRBV5-1
size: many
D: .
J: TRBJ2-7

CDR3: CASSLAGTGRTDTQYF
DNA: TGCGCCAGCAGCTTGGCTGGGACAGGGCGGACAGATACGCAGTATTTT
V: TRBV5-1
size: many
D: TRBD1
J: TRBJ2-3

CDR3: CASSSGTAKTQYF
DNA: TGTGCCAGCAGTTCCGGGACAGCGAAGACCCAGTACTTC
V: TRBV6-5
size: many
D: TRBD1
J: TRBJ2-5

CDR3: CASSTWTGGLNTEAFF
DNA: TGTGCCAGCAGCACCTGGACAGGGGGCTTGAACACTGAAGCTTTCTTT
V: TRBV7-9
size: many
D: TRBD1
J: TRBJ1-1

CDR3: CSAIESGGGTDTQYF
DNA: TGCAGTGCTATAGAGTCTGGCGGGGGCACAGATACGCAGTATTTT
V: TRBV20-1
size: many
D: .
J: TRBJ2-3

CDR3: CSAARSRVNEKLFF
DNA: TGCAGTGCGGCACGAAGCAGGGTTAATGAAAAACTGTTTTTT
V: TRBV20-1
size: many
D: .
J: TRBJ1-4

CDR3: CASSSTGGEQFF
DNA: TGTGCCAGCAGTTCGACAGGGGGTGAGCAGTTCTTC
V: TRBV27
size: many
D: TRBD1
J: TRBJ2-1

CDR3: CASSSQGDQPQHF
DNA: TGTGCCAGCAGCTCGCAGGGTGATCAGCCCCAGCATTTT
V: TRBV7-9
size: many
D: .
J: TRBJ1-5

CDR3: CASGRSVGNQPQNF
DNA: TGTGCCAGCGGGAGATCGGTAGGCAATCAGCCCCAGAATTTT
V: TRBV2
size: many
D: .
J: TRBJ1-5

CDR3: CSASIQGAGELFF
DNA: TGCAGTGCTTCAATACAGGGCGCCGGGGAGCTGTTTTTT
V: TRBV20-1
size: many
D: .
J: TRBJ2-2

CDR3: CASSSSGTSGVDTQYF
DNA: TGCGCCAGCAGCTCCTCCGGGACTAGCGGGGTAGATACGCAGTATTTT
V: TRBV5-1
size: many
D: TRBD2
J: TRBJ2-3

CDR3: CASSDYGTGVTEAFF
DNA: TGTGCCAGCAGCGATTATGGAACAGGAGTCACTGAAGCTTTCTTT
V: TRBV6-6
size: many
D: .
J: TRBJ1-1

CDR3: CSVVSMGGYNEQFF
DNA: TGCAGCGTTGTCTCCATGGGGGGTTACAATGAGCAGTTCTTC
V: TRBV29-1
size: many
D: .
J: TRBJ2-1

CDR3: CSVGGLAYEQYF
DNA: TGCAGCGTCGGGGGACTAGCCTACGAGCAGTACTTC
V: TRBV29-1
size: many
D: TRBD2
J: TRBJ2-7

CDR3: CASSLFGADTQYF
DNA: TGTGCCAGCAGCCTTTTCGGTGCAGATACGCAGTATTTT
V: TRBV7-9
size: many
D: .
J: TRBJ2-3

CDR3: CSARDRDRGSYGYTF
DNA: TGCAGTGCTAGAGACCGGGACAGGGGATCCTATGGCTACACCTTC
V: TRBV20-1
size: many
D: TRBD1
J: TRBJ1-2

CDR3: CSARDLAGGDQETQYF
DNA: TGCAGTGCTAGAGATCTAGCGGGGGGGGACCAAGAGACCCAGTACTTC
V: TRBV20-1
size: few
D: TRBD2
J: TRBJ2-5

CDR3: CAISGTDSYEQYF
DNA: TGTGCCATCAGCGGAACTGATTCCTACGAGCAGTACTTC
V: TRBV10-3
size: many
D: .
J: TRBJ2-7

CDR3: CSARGGRGRSNQPQHF
DNA: TGCAGTGCTAGAGGGGGTAGGGGAAGGAGCAATCAGCCCCAGCATTTT
V: TRBV20-1
size: many
D: .
J: TRBJ1-5

CDR3: CASSSVSGYSYEQYF
DNA: TGTGCCAGCAGTTCCGTCTCGGGTTACTCCTACGAGCAGTACTTC
V: TRBV7-8
size: many
D: .
J: TRBJ2-7

CDR3: CSASGTVYNEQFF
DNA: TGCAGTGCGTCCGGGACAGTATACAATGAGCAGTTCTTC
V: TRBV20-1
size: many
D: TRBD1
J: TRBJ2-1

CDR3: CASSSGGANVLTF
DNA: TGCGCCAGCAGCTCAGGGGGGGCCAACGTCCTGACTTTC
V: TRBV5-1
size: many
D: .
J: TRBJ2-6

CDR3: CASSSGQGQQPQHF
DNA: TGCGCCAGCAGCTCCGGACAGGGACAGCAGCCCCAGCATTTT
V: TRBV5-1
size: many
D: TRBD1
J: TRBJ1-5

CDR3: CSARDPGASRATGELFF
DNA: TGCAGTGCTAGAGATCCAGGGGCTAGCAGAGCCACCGGGGAGCTGTTTTTT
V: TRBV20-1
size: many
D: .
J: TRBJ2-2

CDR3: CASSPTAFQVNTEAFF
DNA: TGCGCCAGCAGCCCCACGGCTTTTCAGGTGAACACTGAAGCTTTCTTT
V: TRBV5-1
size: many
D: .
J: TRBJ1-1

CDR3: CASSPEGGLAGSYEQYF
DNA: TGTGCCAGCAGCCCAGAGGGGGGACTAGCGGGGTCCTACGAGCAGTACTTC
V: TRBV9
size: many
D: TRBD2
J: TRBJ2-7

CDR3: CASSTIGQFYEQYF
DNA: TGTGCCAGCAGTACGATTGGACAGTTCTACGAGCAGTACTTC
V: TRBV6-2/TRBV6-3
size: many
D: .
J: TRBJ2-7

CDR3: CASRQPGTGGYPQYF
DNA: TGTGCCAGCAGGCAACCCGGGACAGGGGGCTACCCTCAGTATTTT
V: TRBV12-3/TRBV12-4
size: many
D: TRBD1
J: TRBJ2-3

CDR3: CASSLWRGSTDTQYF
DNA: TGTGCCAGCAGCTTATGGCGGGGGAGCACAGATACGCAGTATTTT
V: TRBV7-9
size: many
D: TRBD2
J: TRBJ2-3

CDR3: CASSLASGFNTEAFF
DNA: TGCGCCAGCAGCTTGGCCTCAGGGTTTAACACTGAAGCTTTCTTT
V: TRBV5-1
size: many
D: .
J: TRBJ1-1

CDR3: CASSPFGTPMNTEAFF
DNA: TGTGCCAGCAGCCCATTCGGGACACCCATGAACACTGAAGCTTTCTTT
V: TRBV3-1
size: many
D: .
J: TRBJ1-1

CDR3: CSARDTTYNSPLNF
DNA: TGCAGTGCTAGGGATACCACCTATAATTCACCCCTCAACTTT
V: TRBV20-1
size: few
D: .
J: TRBJ1-6

CDR3: CATSAGKAGQETQYF
DNA: TGTGCCACCAGCGCCGGAAAGGCCGGACAAGAGACCCAGTACTTC
V: TRBV24-1
size: many
D: .
J: TRBJ2-5

CDR3: CASSVGAPPQYF
DNA: TGTGCCAGCAGTGTAGGAGCTCCACCGCAGTATTTT
V: TRBV6-1
size: many
D: .
J: TRBJ2-3

CDR3: CASSERSSYLDGYTF
DNA: TGTGCCAGCAGTGAAAGGTCTAGTTACCTGGACGGCTACACCTTC
V: TRBV25-1
size: many
D: .
J: TRBJ1-2

CDR3: CASSLKGGGAYTGELFF
DNA: TGTGCCAGCAGCTTAAAAGGCGGGGGGGCGTATACCGGGGAGCTGTTTTTT
V: TRBV7-3
size: many
D: TRBD2
J: TRBJ2-2

CDR3: CASSLGKTGGDSPLHF
DNA: TGCGCCAGCAGCTTGGGGAAAACAGGGGGTGATTCACCCCTCCACTTT
V: TRBV5-1
size: many
D: TRBD1
J: TRBJ1-6

CDR3: CASSFGDIYSYEQYF
DNA: TGCGCCAGCAGCTTTGGAGACATATACTCCTACGAGCAGTACTTC
V: TRBV5-1
size: many
D: .
J: TRBJ2-7

CDR3: CSVEDLRDRGSTDTQYF
DNA: TGCAGCGTTGAAGATCTGCGGGACAGGGGGAGCACAGATACGCAGTATTTT
V: TRBV29-1
size: many
D: TRBD1
J: TRBJ2-3